This T cell receptor beta chain was obtained from a study of blood T cell repertoires in COVID-19. Study summary: PBMCs, B-cell-depleted T cells, or T cells provided the cDNA or gDNA that made up the material.

This CDR3 has 15 amino acids. V was shortened by 2 bases and J by 4 bases, with 15 bases between the two germline ends. CDR1 is SGHAT and CDR2 is FQNNGV in the germline V gene. Source study methods: Reference gene primer amplification in the assay estimated nucleated cell counts. Assay used: immunoSEQ multiplex PCR; TCRdb lists only in-frame clones, some missing. The V and J calls and the clone size are those of that table, but D and trimming were determined from the DNA. The table records approximately 400,000 clones, around 89% of them present only once. This chain connects TRBV11-2 to TRBJ2-7; maybe TRBD2 (5 bases). The specimen was peripheral blood. This sequence was found in a woman between 45 and 65 years old with COVID-19, enrolled during active disease. The CDR3, as DNA: TGTGCCAGCAGCTTACCGGCCGGGGTGGTATACGAGCAGTACTTC. Residues: CASSLPAGVVYEQYF. The full variable domain, with the rest looked up from reference TRBV11-2 and TRBJ2-7, is EAGVAQSPRYKIIEKRQSVAFWCNPISGHATLYWYQQILGQGPKLLIQFQNNGVVDDSQLPKDRFSAERLKGVDSTLKIQPAKLEDSAVYLCASSLPAGVVYEQYFGPGTRLTVT.